These 29 T cell receptor beta chains share one sample of origin, sequenced in a study of blood T cell repertoires in COVID-19. Assay used: immunoSEQ multiplex PCR; TCRdb lists only in-frame clones, some missing. The sample consists of 100,000 or so clones, under 75% of them appearing once. Sequences were obtained from peripheral blood. The origin of the receptors is a man older than 75 with acute or convalescent COVID-19.

In the case of this clone: One end of the junction does not line up with germline, which may come from a read error. The rearrangement joins TRBV28 to TRBJ2-7, with TRBD1 matching over 9 bases. The CDR3 has 17 amino acids. Per the germline V gene, CDR1 is MDHEN and CDR2 is SYDVKM. The CDR3 DNA reads as TGTGCCAGCAGTTTATTCCGGACAGGGGAGTCTGTCTACGCTGGGGACTTC. Residues: CASSLFRTGESVYAGDF.

The CDR3 loop reads CASSLVGAGGLYEQYF. DNA for the CDR3: TGTGCCAGCAGCTTAGTAGGAGCGGGAGGGCTCTACGAGCAGTACTTC. V is TRBV13 and J is TRBJ2-7; 10 bases map to TRBD2. The trim removed 1 base at V and 3 bases at J, leaving 6 bases unmatched. The CDR3 length is 16 residues. Germline values: CDR1 PRHDT, CDR2 FYEKMQ (reference sequence). The whole variable domain, remainder taken from reference TRBV13 and TRBJ2-7, is AAGVIQSPRHLIKEKRETATLKCYPIPRHDTVYWYQQGPGQDPQFLISFYEKMQSDKGSIPDRFSAQQFSDYHSELNMSSLELGDSALYFCASSLVGAGGLYEQYFGPGTRLTVT.

In the case of this clone: Within the sample, other DNA sequences also encode this same CDR3. The chain joins TRBV29-1 to TRBJ1-1, with 10 nucleotides matching TRBD1. After removal of 4 bases from V and 6 bases from J, the junction contained 2 bases not matched to a gene. The CDR3 runs to 12 residues. The germline gives CDR1 SQVTM, CDR2 ANQGSEA. CDR3 in amino acids: CSVGQGASEAFF. CDR3 nucleotides: TGCAGCGTTGGACAGGGGGCGTCTGAAGCTTTCTTT.

CDR3 loop: CASSTTTSFSYEQYF. In DNA, the CDR3 is TGTGCCAGCAGCACCACGACTAGTTTCTCCTACGAGCAGTACTTC. V is TRBV7-9 and J is TRBJ2-7, with D maybe TRBD2 (6 bases). V was trimmed by 5 bases and J by 0 bases, leaving 14 bases between them. The CDR3 is 15 residues long. CDR1 and CDR2 from the germline V gene are SEHNR and FQNEAQ (reference sequence).

This clone occurred a few times. This rearrangement joins TRBV6-5 to TRBJ2-2; 7 positions agree with TRBD1. This CDR3 spans 14 amino acids. Germline V lookup: CDR1 MNHEY, CDR2 SVGAGI. Losses at the gene ends were 6 bases for V and 4 bases for J; bases not matched to a gene: 5. The CDR3 DNA is TGTGCCAGCAGCACTGACAGGGTCACCGGGGAGCTGTTTTTT. Translating it yields CASSTDRVTGELFF.

V gene TRBV6-2 or TRBV6-3 combines with J gene TRBJ2-1, with 9 bases aligning to TRBD2. V shed 6 bases and J 4 bases; nucleotides not matched to a gene: 4. The CDR3 consists of 14 residues. CDR1 MNHEY and CDR2 SVGEGT come from the germline V gene. DNA for the CDR3: TGTGCCAGCAGCAAGCGGGAGGCATACAATGAGCAGTTCTTC. This encodes CASSKREAYNEQFF.

This chain uses TRBV5-1 with TRBJ2-2, with D perhaps matching TRBD2 (5 bases). Germline V gene data show CDR1 as SGHRS and CDR2 as YFSETQ. CDR3 size: 14 residues. Trimming cost V 1 base and J 1 base, with 5 bases left between them. The CDR3 here is CASSLRGNTGELFF. The CDR3 DNA reads as TGCGCCAGCAGCTTGCGGGGGAACACCGGGGAGCTGTTTTTT.

This clone was observed a few times. The chain is built from TRBV19 and TRBJ2-5; the D gene is possibly TRBD1 (5 bases). The V end was cut by 4 bases, the J end by 2 bases, with 8 bases between. In germline, CDR1 is LNHDA, CDR2 SQIVND (reference sequence). The CDR3 consists of 13 residues. The CDR3 region has the DNA TGTGCCAGTAGTACAGACAGACAAGAGACCCAGTACTTC. Its translation is CASSTDRQETQYF. The variable domain in full, with the rest retrieved from reference TRBV19 and TRBJ2-5, is DGGITQSPKYLFRKEGQNVTLSCEQNLNHDAMYWYRQDPGQGLRLIYYSQIVNDFQKGDIAEGYSVSREKKESFPLTVTSAQKNPTAFYLCASSTDRQETQYFGPGTRLLVL.

In this sample, this clone turned up once. The chain employs TRBV18 and TRBJ2-7; TRBD2 agrees at 7 bases. The CDR3 is made up of 14 amino acids. Germline loops: CDR1 KGHSH, CDR2 LQKENI. The V and J ends lost 3 bases and 0 bases, in that order; junction bases with no gene match: 2. The DNA for the CDR3 is TGTGCCAGCTCACCTGGACTAGTCTCCTACGAGCAGTACTTC. It is translated as CASSPGLVSYEQYF.

The genes are TRBV20-1 and TRBJ2-5; the match to TRBD2 covers 8 bases. The CDR3 is made up of 16 amino acids. The V segment lost 3 bases and the J segment 1 base; nucleotides outside the gene matches: 10. The germline CDR1 and CDR2 sequences are DFQATT and SNEGSKA (reference sequence). This CDR3 reads CSASPGTSGFQETQYF. The CDR3 nucleotides are TGCAGTGCTAGTCCCGGGACTAGTGGGTTCCAAGAGACCCAGTACTTC.

This clone was found a few times. The gene calls are TRBV9 and TRBJ2-7, with 9 bases aligning to TRBD2. This CDR3 is 15 amino acids long. Germline V lookup: CDR1 SGDLS, CDR2 YYNGEE. V lost 1 base and J lost 4; bases outside the gene matches: 6. CDR3 nucleotide sequence: TGTGCCAGCAGCGTACGGAGCGGGAGGTGGTACGAGCAGTACTTC. It yields the protein CASSVRSGRWYEQYF.

The chain employs TRBV12-3 or TRBV12-4 and TRBJ1-6; D is ambiguous. The V end was cut by 2 bases, the J end by 7 bases, with 3 bases between. CDR3 length: 12 amino acids. The CDR3 bases are TGTGCCAGCAGTTTACAGAATTCACCCCTCCACTTT. This sequence encodes CASSLQNSPLHF.

This clone was seen many times. The V and J genes are TRBV6-2 or TRBV6-3 and TRBJ2-7, with D maybe TRBD2 (5 bases). The germline V gene has CDR1 MNHEY and CDR2 SVGEGT. Trimming took off 2 bases at V and 4 bases at J, with 15 bases between the two ends. The CDR3 runs 15 residues. The CDR3 bases are TGTGCCAGCAGTTACCTAGAAGGGAGTCAGTACGAGCAGTACTTC. Translation gives CASSYLEGSQYEQYF.

This clone came up a few times. The V call is TRBV24-1, the J call TRBJ2-1, with no clear D. The V gene's germline CDR1 is KGHDR and CDR2 SFDVKD. The CDR3 consists of 11 residues. Trimming removed 5 bases at V and 9 bases at J, with 7 bases between. The CDR3 DNA follows: TGTGCCACCAGTGCCCGCAGTGAGCAGTTCTTC. It codes for CATSARSEQFF.

The rearrangement joins TRBV30 to TRBJ1-5; tentatively, D is TRBD1 (6 bases). This CDR3 has 14 residues. Germline CDR1 GTSNPN, CDR2 SVGIG (reference sequence). V lost 2 bases, J lost 7 bases, and 15 bases lay in between. CDR3 DNA: TGTGCCTGGAGTCCCCGGGGCGGGGGCCAGCCCCAGCATTTT. Protein product: CAWSPRGGGQPQHF.

The V call is TRBV20-1, the J call TRBJ2-3; TRBD2 might be the D (5 bases). The V gene's germline CDR1 is DFQATT and CDR2 SNEGSKA (reference sequence). V lost 6 bases to trimming and J lost 6 bases, with 7 bases between them. The CDR3 loop spans 10 amino acids. As DNA, the CDR3 is TGCAGTGCCGGAGGTGATACGCAGTATTTT. The encoded protein is CSAGGDTQYF.

The chain is built from TRBV3-1 (or the pseudogene TRBV3-2) and TRBJ2-3; 8 positions match TRBD2. Germline CDR1 LGHDT, CDR2 YNNKEL (reference sequence). Trimming at V came to 3 bases and at J to 4 bases, leaving 3 bases not matched to a gene. The CDR3 runs to 14 residues. This CDR3 is CASSQSGSSDTQYF. CDR3 nucleotides: TGTGCCAGCAGCCAGAGCGGGAGCTCAGATACGCAGTATTTT.

This chain joins TRBV10-3 and TRBJ2-5, with TRBD1 matching over 8 bases. Unmatched junction bases numbered 15, after V lost 4 bases and J lost 2 bases. The CDR3 consists of 18 residues. Germline values: CDR1 ENHRY, CDR2 SYGVKD. CDR3 in amino acids: CAISGPKAPGQDQETQYF. In DNA form, the CDR3 reads TGTGCCATCAGTGGACCGAAAGCTCCGGGACAGGATCAAGAGACCCAGTACTTC.

This clone was seen more than once but under ten times. The rearrangement uses TRBV5-6 and TRBJ2-3; 13 bases map to TRBD2. V gave up 3 bases and J gave up 1 base; unmatched junction bases: 11. Per germline, CDR1 SGHDT and CDR2 YYEEEE. This CDR3 is built from 19 residues. CDR3 DNA: TGTGCCAGCAGCTCCGGGACTAGCGGGATCAGCCTGGGCACAGATACGCAGTATTTT. This encodes CASSSGTSGISLGTDTQYF.

V gene TRBV3-1 (or the pseudogene TRBV3-2) combines with J gene TRBJ1-4; the D is unclear. The CDR3 sequence is 16 residues long. CDR1 LGHDT and CDR2 YNNKEL come from the germline V gene (reference sequence). V shed 4 bases and J shed 0 bases, with 12 bases lying between them. The CDR3 nucleotides are TGTGCCAGCAGCCGTTACACGGGTCCAACTAATGAAAAACTGTTTTTT. Translation: CASSRYTGPTNEKLFF.

This clone was seen a single time. The J gene is TRBJ2-1, the V gene TRBV7-3; D is undetermined. The V gene lost 2 bases and the J gene lost 0 bases, with 17 bases spanning the gap. CDR1 and CDR2 from the germline V gene are SGHTA and FQGTGA. The CDR3 is made up of 18 amino acids. CDR3 in amino acids: CASSLGISRYSSYNEQFF. Here the CDR3 DNA reads TGTGCCAGCAGCTTAGGTATCTCGCGCTATAGCTCCTACAATGAGCAGTTCTTC.

The chain is built from TRBV2 and TRBJ1-5; 9 bases line up with TRBD1. This CDR3 has 15 residues. V was pared by 6 bases and J by 0 bases, with 3 bases of the junction left unmatched. The germline V gene has CDR1 SNHLY and CDR2 FYNNEI. The CDR3 region has the DNA TGTGCCAGCAGAGGACAGGGGACTAGCAATCAGCCCCAGCATTTT. Encoded protein: CASRGQGTSNQPQHF.

V and J are TRBV28 and TRBJ1-6; D is ambiguous. CDR1 is MDHEN, CDR2 SYDVKM, per germline. Trimming took 6 bases from V and 4 from J, leaving 13 bases between them. CDR3 size: 15 residues. The CDR3 loop is CASSPAGRYNSPLHF. The CDR3 nucleotides read TGTGCCAGCAGCCCCGCAGGCCGGTATAATTCACCCCTCCACTTT.

V and J are TRBV6-5 and TRBJ2-3; 7 bases are a match to TRBD2. V shed 8 bases, J shed 2 bases, and the junction held 7 bases outside the gene matches. Germline V gene sequence: CDR1 MNHEY, CDR2 SVGAGI. The CDR3 spans 14 residues. This CDR3 is CASVREVNTDTQYF. The CDR3 DNA reads as TGTGCCAGCGTACGGGAGGTCAACACAGATACGCAGTATTTT.

The chain has TRBV7-9 and TRBJ2-7; 12 bases line up with TRBD2. CDR1 is SEHNR, CDR2 FQNEAQ, per germline (reference sequence). The CDR3 consists of 17 residues. V shed 6 bases, J shed 1 base, and the junction held 10 bases outside the gene matches. In DNA, the CDR3 is TGTGCCAGCAGTTCACTAGCGGGAGGAACCTCTTCCTACGAGCAGTACTTC. Encoded protein: CASSSLAGGTSSYEQYF.

The chain employs TRBV7-2 and TRBJ2-7; maybe TRBD2 (6 bases). This CDR3 contains 14 residues. V lost 3 bases and J 3 bases, leaving 12 bases between the germline ends. From germline, CDR1 is SGHTA and CDR2 FQGNSA. CDR3 bases: TGTGCCAGCAGCTTTGGGGGGTGGAACTACGAGCAGTACTTC. The encoded protein is CASSFGGWNYEQYF. The whole variable domain, remainder taken from reference TRBV7-2 and TRBJ2-7, is GAGVSQSPSNKVTEKGKDVELRCDPISGHTALYWYRQSLGQGLEFLIYFQGNSAPDKSGLPSDRFSAERTGGSVSTLTIQRTQQEDSAVYLCASSFGGWNYEQYFGPGTRLTVT.

This chain links TRBV7-3 with TRBJ2-1; TRBD1 might be the D (6 bases). Trimming left V 2 bases short and J 4 bases short, with 15 bases between. The CDR3 runs to 16 residues. Looked up from germline, CDR1 is SGHTA and CDR2 is FQGTGA. CDR3 nucleotide sequence: TGTGCCAGCAGCTTAGAATCAGGGGCTGGGTACAATGAGCAGTTCTTC. Its protein product is CASSLESGAGYNEQFF.

This clone has only a few counts. This chain links TRBV12-5 with TRBJ2-5; 7 nucleotides align to TRBD1. Losses at the gene ends were 3 bases for V and 6 bases for J; bases not matched to a gene: 1. Germline V gene lookup returns CDR1 LGHNT and CDR2 FRNRAP. CDR3 length equals 12 residues. In DNA form, the CDR3 reads TGTGCTAGTGGTTTAAGGGGGCAGACCCAGTACTTC. Protein sequence: CASGLRGQTQYF.

This clone appeared many times. The chain carries TRBV2 and TRBJ2-1; 12 nucleotides align to TRBD1. Germline V gene data show CDR1 as SNHLY and CDR2 as FYNNEI. V trimming: 5 bases; J trimming: 9 bases; junction bases outside the gene matches: 14. This CDR3 has 17 amino acids. The CDR3 sequence: CASSRHRDRGRNSEQFF. In DNA form, the CDR3 reads TGTGCCAGCAGTCGACACCGGGACAGGGGGCGGAATAGTGAGCAGTTCTTC.